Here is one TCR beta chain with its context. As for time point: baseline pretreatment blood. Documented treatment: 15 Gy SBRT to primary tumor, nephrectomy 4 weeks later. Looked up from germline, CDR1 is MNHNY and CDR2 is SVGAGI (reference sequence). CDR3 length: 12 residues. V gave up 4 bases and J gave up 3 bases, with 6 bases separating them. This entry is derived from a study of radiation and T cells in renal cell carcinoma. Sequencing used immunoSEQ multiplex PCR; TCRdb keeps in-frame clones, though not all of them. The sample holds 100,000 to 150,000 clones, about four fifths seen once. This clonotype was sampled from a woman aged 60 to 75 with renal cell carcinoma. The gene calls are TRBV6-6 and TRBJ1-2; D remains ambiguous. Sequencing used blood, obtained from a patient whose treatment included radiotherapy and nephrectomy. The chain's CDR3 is CASSSAYYGYTF. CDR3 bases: TGTGCCAGCAGTTCAGCCTACTATGGCTACACCTTC.